Below are 2 T cell receptor beta chains sequenced from a single sample in a study of blood T cell repertoires in COVID-19. Sequenced by immunoSEQ multiplex PCR; TCRdb stores in-frame clones only, minus some. The table records some 140,000 clones, more than 70% of them present only once. Source material: PBMCs or T cells enriched from blood (not recorded which). The receptors come from a man aged 40-50 years with acute COVID-19.

J is TRBJ2-7 and V is TRBV5-4; TRBD2 might be the D (5 bases). With 4 bases removed from V and 0 bases from J, the gap between germline ends came to 17 bases. This CDR3 region has 16 residues. The germline CDR1 and CDR2 sequences are SGHNT and YYREEE (reference sequence). The CDR3 here is CASSRLGNRASYEQYF. The CDR3 nucleotides read TGTGCCAGCAGCCGCCTCGGGAATCGTGCCTCCTACGAGCAGTACTTC.

This chain uses TRBV7-9 with TRBJ2-5, with 8 bases lining up with TRBD1. The germline V gene has CDR1 SEHNR and CDR2 FQNEAQ (reference sequence). The CDR3 has 14 amino acids. Trimming cost V 4 bases and J 5 bases; bases outside gene matches: 6. CDR3 nucleotides: TGTGCCAGCAGCTCTACAGGGGGATGGGAGACCCAGTACTTC. It specifies CASSSTGGWETQYF.